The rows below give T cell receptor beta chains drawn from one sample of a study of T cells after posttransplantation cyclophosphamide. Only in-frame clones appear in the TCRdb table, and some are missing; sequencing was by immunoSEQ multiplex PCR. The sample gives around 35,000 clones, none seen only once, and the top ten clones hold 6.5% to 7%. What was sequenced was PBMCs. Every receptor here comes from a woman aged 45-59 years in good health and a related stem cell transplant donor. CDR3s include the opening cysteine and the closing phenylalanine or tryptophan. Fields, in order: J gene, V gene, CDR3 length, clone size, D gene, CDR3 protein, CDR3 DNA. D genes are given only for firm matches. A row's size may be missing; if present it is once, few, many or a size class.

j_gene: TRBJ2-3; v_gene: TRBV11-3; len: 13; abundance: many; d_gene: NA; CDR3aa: CASSLDRTDTQYF; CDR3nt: TGTGCCAGCAGCTTAGATCGTACAGATACGCAGTATTTT
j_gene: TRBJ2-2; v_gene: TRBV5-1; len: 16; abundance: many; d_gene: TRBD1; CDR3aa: CASSTTGQGAHGELFF; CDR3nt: TGCGCCAGCAGCACGACGGGACAGGGGGCGCATGGGGAGCTGTTTTTT
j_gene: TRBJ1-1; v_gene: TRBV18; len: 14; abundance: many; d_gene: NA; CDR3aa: CATVTTNPNTEAFF; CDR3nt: TGTGCCACCGTTACGACTAACCCAAACACTGAAGCTTTCTTT
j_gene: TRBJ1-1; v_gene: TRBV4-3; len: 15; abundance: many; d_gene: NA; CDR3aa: CASSHTVSSNTEAFF; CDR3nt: TGCGCCAGCAGCCATACTGTCTCGTCGAACACTGAAGCTTTCTTT
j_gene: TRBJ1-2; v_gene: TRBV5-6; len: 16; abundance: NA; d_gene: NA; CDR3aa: CASSLIQGPINYGYTF; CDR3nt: TGTGCCAGCAGCCTTATACAGGGCCCCATTAACTATGGCTACACCTTC
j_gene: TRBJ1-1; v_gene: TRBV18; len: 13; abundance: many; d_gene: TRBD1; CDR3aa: CASSQGTGTGAFF; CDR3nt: TGTGCCAGCTCACAGGGTACAGGGACAGGAGCTTTCTTT
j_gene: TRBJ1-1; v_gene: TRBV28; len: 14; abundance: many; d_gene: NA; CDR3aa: CASSPQGWDTEAFF; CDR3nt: TGTGCCAGCAGTCCGCAGGGCTGGGACACTGAAGCTTTCTTT
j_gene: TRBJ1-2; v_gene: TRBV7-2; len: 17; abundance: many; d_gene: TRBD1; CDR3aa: CASSPRTGSDSGYGYTF; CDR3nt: TGTGCCAGCAGCCCCCGGACAGGGTCGGATAGCGGCTATGGCTACACCTTC
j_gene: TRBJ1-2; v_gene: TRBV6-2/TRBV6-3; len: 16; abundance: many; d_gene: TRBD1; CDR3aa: CASSHAPTGVNYGYTF; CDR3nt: TGTGCCAGCAGTCACGCCCCGACAGGGGTTAACTATGGCTACACCTTC
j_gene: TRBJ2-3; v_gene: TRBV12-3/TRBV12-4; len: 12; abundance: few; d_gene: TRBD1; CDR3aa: CASSLDRDTQYF; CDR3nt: TGTGCCAGCAGTCTGGACAGGGATACGCAGTATTTT
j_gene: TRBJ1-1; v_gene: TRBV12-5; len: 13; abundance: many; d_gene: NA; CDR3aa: CASGVQSNTEAFF; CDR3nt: TGTGCTAGTGGTGTACAGTCTAACACTGAAGCTTTCTTT
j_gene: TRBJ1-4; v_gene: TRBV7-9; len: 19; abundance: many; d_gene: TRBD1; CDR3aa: CASSQRFAYRDRGLEKLFF; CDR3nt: TGTGCCAGCAGCCAACGATTTGCGTACCGGGACAGGGGTCTTGAAAAACTGTTTTTT
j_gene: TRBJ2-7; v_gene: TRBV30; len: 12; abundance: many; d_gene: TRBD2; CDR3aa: CARKSGTYEQYF; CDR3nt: TGTGCCCGGAAGAGCGGGACCTACGAGCAGTACTTC
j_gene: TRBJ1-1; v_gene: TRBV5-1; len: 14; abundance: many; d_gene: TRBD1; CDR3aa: CASSLDRANTEAFF; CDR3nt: TGCGCCAGCAGCCTCGACAGGGCCAACACTGAAGCTTTCTTT
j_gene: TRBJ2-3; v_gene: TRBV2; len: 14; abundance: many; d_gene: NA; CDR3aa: CASSVQVGTDTQYF; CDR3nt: TGTGCCAGCAGTGTCCAGGTGGGCACAGATACGCAGTATTTT
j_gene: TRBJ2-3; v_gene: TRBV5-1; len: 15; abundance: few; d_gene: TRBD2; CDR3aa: CASLPGGYNTDTQYF; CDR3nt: TGCGCCAGCCTCCCGGGGGGGTACAACACAGATACGCAGTATTTT
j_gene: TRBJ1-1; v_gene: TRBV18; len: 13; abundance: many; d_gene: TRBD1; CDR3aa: CASSPPGQGMAFF; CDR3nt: TGTGCCAGCTCACCACCGGGACAGGGAATGGCTTTCTTT
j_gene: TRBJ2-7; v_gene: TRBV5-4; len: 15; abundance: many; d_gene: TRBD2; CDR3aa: CASSLGLAGNYEQYF; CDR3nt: TGTGCCAGCAGCTTGGGGTTAGCGGGTAACTACGAGCAGTACTTC
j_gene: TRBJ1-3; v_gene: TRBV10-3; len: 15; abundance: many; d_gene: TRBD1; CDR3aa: CAILDRDYSGNTIYF; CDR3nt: TGTGCCATCCTGGACAGGGACTACTCTGGAAACACCATATATTTT
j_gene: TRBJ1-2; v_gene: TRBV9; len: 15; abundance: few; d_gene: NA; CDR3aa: CASSVGQYLSYGYTF; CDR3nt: TGTGCCAGCAGCGTTGGACAGTACCTATCCTATGGCTACACCTTC
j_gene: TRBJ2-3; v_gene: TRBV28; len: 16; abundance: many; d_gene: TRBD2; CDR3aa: CASSLAIAGVGDTQYF; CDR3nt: TGTGCCAGCAGTTTGGCTATCGCGGGGGTCGGAGATACGCAGTATTTT
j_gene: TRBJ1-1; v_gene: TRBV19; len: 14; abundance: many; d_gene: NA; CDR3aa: CASSIQGGYTEAFF; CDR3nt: TGTGCCAGTAGTATTCAGGGCGGATACACTGAAGCTTTCTTT
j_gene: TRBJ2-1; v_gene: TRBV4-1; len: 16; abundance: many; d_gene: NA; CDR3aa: CASSQELLEVPNEQFF; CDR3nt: TGCGCCAGCAGCCAAGAATTACTAGAGGTTCCAAATGAGCAGTTCTTC
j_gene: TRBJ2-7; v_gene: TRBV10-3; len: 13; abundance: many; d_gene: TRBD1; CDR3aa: CAIKRTGGDEQYF; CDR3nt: TGTGCCATCAAAAGGACAGGGGGCGACGAGCAGTACTTC
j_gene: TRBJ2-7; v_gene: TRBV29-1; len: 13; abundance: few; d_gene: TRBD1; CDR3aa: CSVGQGAQNEQYF; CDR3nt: TGCAGCGTTGGACAGGGGGCTCAGAACGAGCAGTACTTC
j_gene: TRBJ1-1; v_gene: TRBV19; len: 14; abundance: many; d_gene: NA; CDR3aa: CASSIGGSGLEAFF; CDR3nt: TGTGCCAGTTCTATCGGCGGGTCGGGGTTAGAAGCTTTCTTT
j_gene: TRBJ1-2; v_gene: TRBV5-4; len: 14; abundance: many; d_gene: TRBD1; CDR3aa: CASSPWTGVGGYTF; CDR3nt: TGTGCCAGCAGCCCTTGGACAGGGGTCGGCGGCTACACCTTC
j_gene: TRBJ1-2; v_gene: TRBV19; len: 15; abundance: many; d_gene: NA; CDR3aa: CASSIGTHSNYGYTF; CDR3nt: TGTGCCAGTAGTATAGGGACACACTCTAACTATGGCTACACCTTC
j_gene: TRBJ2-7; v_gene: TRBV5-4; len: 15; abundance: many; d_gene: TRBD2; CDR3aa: CASSLGAGGAYEQYF; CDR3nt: TGTGCCAGCAGCTTGGGAGCGGGAGGCGCCTACGAGCAGTACTTC
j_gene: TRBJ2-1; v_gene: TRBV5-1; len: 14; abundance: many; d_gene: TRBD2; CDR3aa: CASSHGTIYNEQFF; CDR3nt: TGCGCCAGCAGCCACGGGACTATTTACAATGAGCAGTTCTTC
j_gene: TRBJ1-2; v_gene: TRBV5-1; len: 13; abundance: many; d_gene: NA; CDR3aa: CASSPLRGNGYTF; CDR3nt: TGCGCCAGCAGCCCCCTCAGGGGCAACGGCTACACCTTC
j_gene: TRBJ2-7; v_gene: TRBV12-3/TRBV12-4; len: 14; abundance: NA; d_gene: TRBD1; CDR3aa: CASRETGGVYEQYF; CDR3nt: TGTGCCAGCAGGGAGACAGGGGGGGTCTACGAGCAGTACTTC
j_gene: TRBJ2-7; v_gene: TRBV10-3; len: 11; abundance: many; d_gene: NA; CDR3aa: CAIAAEYEQYF; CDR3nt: TGTGCCATCGCCGCGGAGTACGAGCAGTACTTC